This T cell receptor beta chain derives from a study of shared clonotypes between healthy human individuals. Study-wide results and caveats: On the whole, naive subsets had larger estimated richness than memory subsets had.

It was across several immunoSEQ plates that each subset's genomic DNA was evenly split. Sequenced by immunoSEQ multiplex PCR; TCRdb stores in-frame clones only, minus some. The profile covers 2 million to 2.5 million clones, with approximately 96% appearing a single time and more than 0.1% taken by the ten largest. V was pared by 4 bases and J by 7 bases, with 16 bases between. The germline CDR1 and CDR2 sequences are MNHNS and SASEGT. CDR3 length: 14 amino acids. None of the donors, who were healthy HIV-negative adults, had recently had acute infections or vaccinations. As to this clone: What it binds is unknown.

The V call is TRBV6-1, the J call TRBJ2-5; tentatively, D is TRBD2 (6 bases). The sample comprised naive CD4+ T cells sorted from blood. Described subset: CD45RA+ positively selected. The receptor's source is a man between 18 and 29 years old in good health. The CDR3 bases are TGTGCCAGCAGTGGACTATTTAGGGGAGGGACCCAGTACTTC. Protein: CASSGLFRGGTQYF.